This TCR beta chain was identified during a study of cytomegalovirus exposure and HLA in healthy donors. This clone was seen a few times. The CDR3 loop spans 16 amino acids. V was pared by 4 bases and J by 1 base, with 8 bases of the junction left unmatched. Germline lookup yields CDR1 SGHAT and CDR2 FQDESV (reference sequence). PCR used 60 Vbeta primers and 13 Jbeta primers. Here immunoSEQ multiplex PCR was the method, and the copy in TCRdb shows in-frame clones only, minus some. The table shows some 110,000 clones, with more than 65% occurring only once. The specimen was PBMCs. This TCR derives from a woman aged 40 to 55 in good health and CMV-seropositive. The chain combines TRBV11-1 with TRBJ2-3, with TRBD1 matching 7 bases. The CDR3 nucleotides read TGTGCCAGCAGCTCACCCCGGGACAGTGGCACAGATACGCAGTATTTT. It translates to CASSSPRDSGTDTQYF.